This is a list of T cell receptor beta chains from one sample in a study of response to subunit inactivated influenza vaccine. In TCRdb, the RT-PCR reads were re-called with MiXCR into one record per CDR3 protein. The table has 250,000 to 350,000 distinct CDR3 sequences, approximately 21% seen once; the top ten hold about 9.4%. The material was PBMCs from blood, obtained roughly 20 months after vaccination. The receptor set was obtained from a man aged 50-75 years who received an inactivated influenza vaccine. Both conserved end residues are part of each CDR3. A D gene is named only where the DNA matches it firmly. Size tells how often a clone was seen (once, few, many) or the class of an expanded clone, and some rows leave it out.

D gene	J gene	V gene	clone size	CDR3 protein
.	TRBJ1-1	TRBV19	few	CASSIAAPTVWAFF
.	TRBJ1-5	TRBV7-2	many	CASSRTADQPQHF
.	TRBJ2-1	TRBV15	few	CATSPTRNNEQFF
.	TRBJ1-5	TRBV7-2	.	CASSFAGNSNQPQHF
.	TRBJ2-7	TRBV20-1	few	CSARDLRGQEQYF
.	TRBJ2-7	TRBV5-1	many	CASSLVGGPSYEQYF
.	TRBJ1-5	TRBV28	few	CASSLFEGMQPQHF
TRBD1	TRBJ2-7	TRBV10-3	.	CAISGPTGNDEQYF
TRBD2	TRBJ2-5	TRBV29-1	.	CSVGTSGYLTQYF
.	TRBJ2-3	TRBV6-2/TRBV6-3	.	CASRKTGGGGTDTQYF